This T cell receptor (beta chain) was sequenced during a study of CD8 T cells in ankylosing spondylitis. Study-wide results and caveats: Typical of ankylosing spondylitis blood, it appeared, was a TCR beta motif of roughly eight highly homologous variants.

Of note for this clonotype: No antigen is known for it.

TCRdb re-analysed the 5' RACE reads in MiXCR, keeping a single row per CDR3 protein. The sample holds roughly 490,000 distinct CDR3 sequences, about 5% seen once. CDR3 length: 15 residues. Per germline, CDR1 LNHNV and CDR2 YYDKDF (reference sequence). Trimming stripped 0 bases from V and 4 bases from J, with 12 bases between. The chain joins TRBV15 to TRBJ1-2, with D possibly being TRBD1 (6 bases). The specimen sequenced was blood, either unsorted or a sorted T cell fraction (not recorded which). The receptor's source is a male donor with ankylosing spondylitis. In DNA form, the CDR3 reads TGTGCCACCAGCAGAGATGCCGGACAGATCTATGGCTACACCTTC. Translating gives CATSRDAGQIYGYTF.